A single T cell receptor beta chain is shown here with its context. What this receptor recognizes is not known. Per-nucleotide qualities are absent, and no much larger clonotype sits a single base away. This specimen comes from a study of neurological immune-mediated disorders (dated by TCRdb to the late 2010s). Regarding the study in general: Using UMI-based sequencing, the study compared peripheral blood TCR-beta repertoires from patients with HTLV-I-associated myelopathy (HAM/TSP), patients with multiple sclerosis, and healthy controls. The roughly 110 TCR-beta libraries included longitudinal samples, technical triplicates and paired sorted CD4+ and CD8+ T-cell subsets alongside PBMC samples. Longitudinal HAM/TSP and healthy donors were sampled at 3 time-points each (about 3-45 month intervals). The cohort included some 70 subjects: approximately 14 with HAM/TSP, some 34 with multiple sclerosis, and around 20 healthy controls.

The paper as a whole reports these results and caveats: No identical CDR3 amino acid sequences were found to be shared among expanded clones across subjects, suggesting that TCR-beta repertoires were private in all groups. The highest TCR clonal expansion was observed in HAM/TSP patients, whereas the lowest was observed in MS patients, even when compared with healthy controls.

cDNA synthesis used template-switch 5'RACE with a primer carrying a 10-nucleotide random unique molecular identifier tagging each TCR transcript. Every sequencing run yielded over 160 million TCR-beta sequences covering 15-18 subjects. The RNeasy kit was used for extraction of total RNA. TCR-beta VDJ regions were amplified with primers for the TCR constant region and the 5'RACE anchor, using the KAPA Real-time Library Amplification kit. Sample indexes and Illumina adaptors were added in a first PCR, after which library yield was increased in a second PCR. The roughly 650 bp TCR product was size-selected on a 2% E-gel SizeSelection system after Ampure bead purification. Before pooling, library quality was checked on a Bioanalyzer, concentration was measured with Qubit, and libraries were quantified with the Kapa Library Quantification kit. An Illumina HiSeq 2500 sequenced the libraries paired-end 2 x 150 bp. To increase sequence diversity, about 24-32% phiX was spiked into each library pool. The authors' analysis ran thus. The UMI-based MiGEC pipeline processed quality-filtered reads and removed over 80% of raw TCR sequences during error correction. VDJ genes were aligned to IMGT germline references, and clonotypes were defined by unique CDR3 amino acid sequence plus V-J genes. Clonal expansion, Shannon diversity, and CDR3 relatedness (CalcPairwiseDistances, ClusterSamples) were evaluated with VDJtools, and phylogenetic trees were built with CLCbio workbench. Using coefficient-of-variation modelling across technical triplicates, the study counted a clone as expanded if it had at least 8 unique UMIs. TCRdb applied fastp at Q25 and MiXCR to the public reads, then kept only in-frame beta chains. Each entry is one CDR3 protein sequence, shown with its most common DNA and genes. TCRdb assigned the V and J calls; the authors' analysis was not used. Within this sample are 71,000 or so distinct CDR3 sequences, with roughly 13% of them counted one time only. The ten largest clones represent approximately 4.6% of the sample.

V loses 2 bases, J loses 4 bases, and the germline ends lie 11 bases apart. The CDR1 and CDR2 encoded by the germline V gene are MNHNS and SASEGT. From the cysteine through the phenylalanine, the CDR3 covers 14 amino acids. Only CDR3 DNA remains: 42 bases, in frame from the first base. This sample's time point label indicates: longitudinal time-point 1 (baseline). For unsorted PBMC libraries, 2 million PBMCs were used after storage in RNAlater at -80 degrees C until RNA extraction. Peripheral blood underwent Ficoll-Hypaque density gradient centrifugation to isolate PBMCs, which were then cryopreserved in liquid nitrogen.

Sample: PBMCs. This receptor was identified in a female donor with HTLV-1-associated myelopathy (HAM/TSP). The chain is assembled from TRBV6-1 and TRBJ1-2, with no confident D gene call. This receptor carries the CDR3 CASSESGRPYGYTF. The DNA reads TGTGCCAGCAGTGAATCGGGTCGCCCCTATGGCTACACCTTC.